This T cell receptor (beta chain) was found in a study of blood T cell repertoires in COVID-19. Study-level information: Acute-phase and convalescent COVID-19 samples originated in the United States, Italy and Spain. PBMCs, B-cell-depleted T cells, or T cells were the source of the cDNA or gDNA that made up the material.

J lost 7 bases, V lost 4 bases, and 5 bases had no gene match. The CDR3 consists of 14 residues. Per germline, CDR1 SGHTS and CDR2 YDEGEE. Study processing details: The authors estimated nucleated cell counts from reference gene primer amplification. Profiled with immunoSEQ multiplex PCR; TCRdb holds only in-frame clones, not every one. V and J calls and clone size are those listed in that table; D and trimming were worked out from the DNA. This sample has under 200,000 clones; around three quarters occur once, and the top ten carry roughly 6.8%. V usage is TRBV5-8 and J usage is TRBJ1-4, with 9 bases lining up with TRBD1. This clonotype was obtained from a man aged 65 to 85 with active or convalescent COVID-19. Sequencing input: peripheral blood. This chain's CDR3 is CASSLGQGGEKLFF. In nucleotides, the CDR3 is TGTGCCAGCAGCCTGGGACAGGGTGGTGAAAAACTGTTTTTT.